Following are 17 T cell receptor beta chains from one sample sequenced in a study of neurological immune-mediated disorders. TCRdb recomputed calls from the 5' RACE reads with MiXCR, one row per CDR3 protein. The data hold tens of thousands of distinct CDR3 sequences, with over 4% observed a single time. Sequencing was carried out using PBMCs. These receptors all stem from a man in his fifties or sixties with multiple sclerosis.

This clonotype was detected many times. The rearrangement uses TRBV27 and TRBJ2-2; possibly TRBD2 for D (5 bases). The germline V gene has CDR1 MNHEY and CDR2 SMNVEV (reference sequence). Trimming removed 0 bases from V and 5 bases from J, with 10 bases in between. CDR3 size: 15 residues. CDR3 in DNA: TGTGCCAGCAGTTTATCGATCGGGGTGACCGGGGAGCTGTTTTTT. Translation: CASSLSIGVTGELFF.

This clonotype was detected many times. The CDR3: CSVEVKAAGYEQYF. The CDR3 bases are TGCAGCGTTGAAGTTAAGGCGGCCGGCTACGAGCAGTACTTC. This chain joins TRBV29-1 and TRBJ2-7; D is ambiguous. V was shortened by 1 base and J by 3 bases, with 13 bases between the two germline ends. This CDR3 contains 14 residues. Germline-derived CDR1 and CDR2 are SQVTM and ANQGSEA.

In its sample, this clonotype was seen many times. This chain links TRBV7-2 with TRBJ2-7; D uncertain. The CDR3 runs 13 residues. The V end lost 3 bases, the J end lost 3 bases, and 9 bases lay between the germline ends. Germline V CDR1 and CDR2: SGHTA, FQGNSA. CDR3 amino acids: CASSFQTRYEQYF. DNA for the CDR3: TGTGCCAGCAGCTTCCAGACGCGCTACGAGCAGTACTTC.

Many counts were recorded for this clonotype. This chain connects TRBV5-1 to TRBJ1-4; maybe TRBD1 (6 bases). Between the trimmed V and J ends, which lost 2 bases and 4 bases, there was a span of 15 bases. Germline V CDR1 and CDR2: SGHRS, YFSETQ. The CDR3 consists of 16 residues. CDR3 protein: CASSLQLGGVNEKLFF. CDR3 nucleotides: TGCGCCAGCAGCTTACAACTGGGGGGCGTTAATGAAAAACTGTTTTTT.

The table lists this clonotype with many counts. The CDR3 bases are TGCAGTGCTACCGGGGGGGCGAACACCGGGGAGCTGTTTTTT. Protein product: CSATGGANTGELFF. The chain uses TRBV20-1 and TRBJ2-2; TRBD2 aligns across 8 bases. Germline-derived CDR1 and CDR2 are DFQATT and SNEGSKA (reference sequence). V lost 4 bases, J lost 0 bases, and 1 base stayed unmatched. This CDR3 is 14 amino acids long.

This clonotype was counted at least ten times. This chain uses TRBV12-3 or TRBV12-4 with TRBJ2-2, with 14 bases aligning to TRBD2. This CDR3 spans 17 amino acids. The junction had 4 bases not matched to a gene; V was cut back by 3 bases and J by 4 bases. CDR3 sequence (DNA): TGTGCCAGCAGTTTGGGGACTAGCGGGAGATTCACCGGGGAGCTGTTTTTT. Translated: CASSLGTSGRFTGELFF.

This clonotype has more than one count but fewer than ten. CDR3 loop: CASSFVTPAIEAFF. The CDR3 nucleotides read TGTGCCAGCAGCTTTGTGACCCCAGCAATTGAAGCTTTCTTT. V gene TRBV7-2 combines with J gene TRBJ1-1, with D unclear. This CDR3 contains 14 residues. The V end lost 3 bases, the J end lost 7 bases, and 15 bases lay between the germline ends. The V gene's germline CDR1 is SGHTA and CDR2 FQGNSA. Variable domain in full (rest from reference TRBV7-2 and TRBJ1-1): GAGVSQSPSNKVTEKGKDVELRCDPISGHTALYWYRQSLGQGLEFLIYFQGNSAPDKSGLPSDRFSAERTGGSVSTLTIQRTQQEDSAVYLCASSFVTPAIEAFFGQGTRLTVV.

This clonotype was picked up a small number of times. The rearrangement joins TRBV4-1 to TRBJ2-1; 11 nucleotides match TRBD2. The junction had 6 bases not matched to a gene; V was cut back by 4 bases and J by 7 bases. The CDR3 covers 15 residues. CDR1 MGHRA and CDR2 YSYEKL come from the germline V gene. CDR3 amino acids: CASSLTSGAVNEQFF. The CDR3 nucleotides are TGCGCCAGCAGCCTGACTAGCGGGGCTGTTAATGAGCAGTTCTTC.

This clonotype came up many times. V and J are TRBV7-9 and TRBJ1-2; D gene uncertain. V was clipped by 5 bases and J by 7 bases, with 11 bases between them. Germline values: CDR1 SEHNR, CDR2 FQNEAQ (reference sequence). CDR3 length: 12 amino acids. CDR3 region: CASSADVGGYTF. CDR3 bases: TGTGCCAGCAGCGCGGACGTGGGTGGCTACACCTTC.

Many counts were recorded for this clonotype. The chain uses TRBV27 and TRBJ2-7; D is unresolved. Trimming left V 5 bases short and J 3 bases short, with 11 bases between. The CDR3 totals 13 residues. Germline assignment: CDR1 MNHEY and CDR2 SMNVEV (reference sequence). The CDR3 bases are TGTGCCAGCAGTCCTACGATCCTCTACGAGCAGTACTTC. It yields the protein CASSPTILYEQYF.

This clonotype was recorded at least ten times. V is TRBV20-1 and J is TRBJ2-7; the match to TRBD1 covers 7 bases. The CDR3 loop spans 15 amino acids. CDR1 DFQATT and CDR2 SNEGSKA come from the germline V gene (reference sequence). V was clipped by 4 bases and J by 5 bases; unmatched bases: 14. The DNA of the CDR3 is TGCAGTGCTACTACAGCCCCGACAGGGTCGAACGAGCAGTACTTC. As protein: CSATTAPTGSNEQYF.

The chain's CDR3 is CSATRTSGMFEQFF. The DNA for the CDR3 is TGCAGTGCTACCCGGACTAGCGGGATGTTTGAGCAGTTCTTC. V is TRBV20-1 and J is TRBJ2-1, with TRBD2 matching over 12 bases. The ends lost 4 bases at V and 9 bases at J; junction bases unmatched: 7. Germline CDR1 reads DFQATT; CDR2 reads SNEGSKA (reference sequence). CDR3 length: 14 amino acids.

This clonotype was seen many times. V gene TRBV7-6 combines with J gene TRBJ2-7; no clear D gene. This CDR3 spans 14 amino acids. Trimming left V 3 bases short and J 5 bases short, with 14 bases between. The germline V gene encodes CDR1 SGHVS and CDR2 FNYEAQ. CDR3: CASSLQPGSHEQYF. The CDR3 bases are TGTGCCAGCAGCTTGCAACCCGGCTCGCACGAGCAGTACTTC.

This clonotype was seen ten or more times. This chain connects TRBV28 to TRBJ2-7; D possibly uses TRBD1 or TRBD2 (7 bases each). From germline, CDR1 is MDHEN and CDR2 SYDVKM. The CDR3 totals 15 residues. The V end lost 6 bases, the J end lost 2 bases, and 17 bases lay between the germline ends. In nucleotides, the CDR3 is TGTGCCAGCAGGGGGGGGGATAGGGGGCCCTACGAGCAGTACTTC. Translated, it gives CASRGGDRGPYEQYF.

This clonotype was picked up many times. The chain recombines TRBV5-1 with TRBJ1-4, with D maybe TRBD1 (6 bases). The CDR3 sequence is 14 residues long. The germline V gene has CDR1 SGHRS and CDR2 YFSETQ. Between the trimmed V and J ends, which lost 2 bases and 4 bases, there was a span of 9 bases. The CDR3 bases are TGCGCCAGCAGCTTCGGACAGAATAATGAAAAACTGTTTTTT. Protein product: CASSFGQNNEKLFF.

This clonotype was counted many times. This chain links TRBV7-9 with TRBJ1-6; TRBD1 matches 9 bases. Trimming cost V 5 bases and J 7 bases; bases outside gene matches: 6. CDR1 SEHNR and CDR2 FQNEAQ come from the germline V gene (reference sequence). The CDR3 spans 15 residues. The CDR3 protein is CASSPRQGGNSPLHF. The CDR3 coding sequence is TGTGCCAGCAGCCCACGACAGGGGGGCAATTCACCCCTCCACTTT.

This clonotype appeared many times. V gene TRBV5-1 combines with J gene TRBJ2-1, with D possibly being TRBD1 or TRBD2 (6 bases each). V was clipped by 3 bases and J by 0 bases, with 13 bases between them. The CDR3 has 16 amino acids. Looked up from germline, CDR1 is SGHRS and CDR2 is YFSETQ. CDR3 sequence: CASSSPGASSYNEQFF. DNA for the CDR3: TGCGCCAGCAGCTCGCCGGGGGCGAGCTCCTACAATGAGCAGTTCTTC.